The rows below give T cell receptor beta chains drawn from one sample of a study of T-cell memory formation after mild COVID-19. Using its own MiXCR run on the 5' RACE reads, TCRdb lists one record per CDR3 protein. The data hold approximately 300,000 distinct CDR3 sequences, with over 7% observed a single time. Sequencing was performed on PBMCs or a T cell subset sorted from them (not recorded which). These receptors all stem from a man between 18 and 29 years old who had mild COVID-19 (a few samples of this study predate the infection). Cell type and time point are not known. The CDR3 runs from the conserved cysteine through the conserved F or W. A D gene is named only where the DNA matches it firmly. Expanded clones are given a class, and other clones once, few, many or no size at all.

abundance: few
d_gene: -
j_gene: TRBJ1-5
v_gene: TRBV5-1
CDR3aa: CASSFGRNQPQHF
CDR3nt: TGCGCCAGCAGCTTCGGCCGCAATCAGCCCCAGCATTTT

abundance: many
d_gene: -
j_gene: TRBJ1-3
v_gene: TRBV7-2
CDR3aa: CASSLVPTSSGNTIYF
CDR3nt: TGTGCCAGCAGCTTAGTACCTACGAGCTCTGGAAACACCATATATTTT

abundance: -
d_gene: -
j_gene: TRBJ2-7
v_gene: TRBV9
CDR3aa: CASSVGTDPYEQYF
CDR3nt: TGTGCCAGCAGCGTAGGAACAGACCCCTACGAGCAGTACTTC

abundance: few
d_gene: TRBD1
j_gene: TRBJ1-2
v_gene: TRBV6-2/TRBV6-3
CDR3aa: CASGDRENYGYTF
CDR3nt: TGTGCCAGTGGGGACAGAGAGAACTATGGCTACACCTTC

abundance: many
d_gene: -
j_gene: TRBJ2-3
v_gene: TRBV5-1
CDR3aa: CASSLEGSDTQYF
CDR3nt: TGTGCCAGCAGCTTAGAGGGCTCAGATACGCAGTATTTT

abundance: many
d_gene: -
j_gene: TRBJ2-7
v_gene: TRBV5-1
CDR3aa: CASCFYREYF
CDR3nt: TGCGCCAGTTGTTTCTACAGGGAGTACTTC

abundance: many
d_gene: TRBD1
j_gene: TRBJ1-3
v_gene: TRBV20-1
CDR3aa: CSARSSDRADTIYF
CDR3nt: TGCAGTGCTAGATCATCGGACAGGGCGGACACCATATATTTT

abundance: -
d_gene: -
j_gene: TRBJ1-1
v_gene: TRBV5-1
CDR3aa: CASSPGHPRPEAFF
CDR3nt: TGCGCCAGCAGCCCGGGACACCCTCGGCCTGAAGCTTTCTTT

abundance: few
d_gene: -
j_gene: TRBJ2-2
v_gene: TRBV4-3
CDR3aa: CASSQDGPDTGELFF
CDR3nt: TGCGCCAGCAGCCAAGATGGCCCGGACACCGGGGAGCTGTTTTTT

abundance: few
d_gene: TRBD2
j_gene: TRBJ2-5
v_gene: TRBV9
CDR3aa: CASSVVSSGVGETQYF
CDR3nt: TGTGCCAGCAGCGTAGTATCAAGCGGGGTAGGAGAGACCCAGTACTTC

abundance: -
d_gene: -
j_gene: TRBJ1-1
v_gene: TRBV19
CDR3aa: CATVNRGMAEAFF
CDR3nt: TGTGCCACCGTAAACCGTGGGATGGCTGAAGCTTTCTTT

abundance: -
d_gene: -
j_gene: TRBJ1-4
v_gene: TRBV6-5
CDR3aa: CASSQRWDEKLFF
CDR3nt: TGTGCCAGCAGCCAAAGGTGGGATGAAAAACTGTTTTTT

abundance: -
d_gene: -
j_gene: TRBJ2-1
v_gene: TRBV14
CDR3aa: CASSHEEGKFF
CDR3nt: TGTGCCAGCAGCCACGAGGAGGGGAAGTTCTTC

abundance: few
d_gene: TRBD2
j_gene: TRBJ2-1
v_gene: TRBV5-1
CDR3aa: CASSQGLGVNNEQFF
CDR3nt: TGCGCCAGCAGCCAGGGACTAGGGGTAAACAATGAGCAGTTCTTC

abundance: many
d_gene: -
j_gene: TRBJ2-3
v_gene: TRBV6-2/TRBV6-3
CDR3aa: CASSEEGRDRDTQYF
CDR3nt: TGTGCCAGTTCCGAGGAGGGGCGTGATAGAGATACGCAGTATTTT

abundance: many
d_gene: TRBD1
j_gene: TRBJ1-2
v_gene: TRBV6-5
CDR3aa: CASSYRTGDGYTF
CDR3nt: TGTGCCAGCAGTTACCGGACAGGGGATGGCTACACCTTC

abundance: many
d_gene: -
j_gene: TRBJ1-2
v_gene: TRBV27
CDR3aa: CASKPRGQGGYTF
CDR3nt: TGTGCCAGCAAACCACGGGGGCAGGGGGGCTACACCTTC

abundance: many
d_gene: TRBD2
j_gene: TRBJ2-1
v_gene: TRBV12-3/TRBV12-4
CDR3aa: CASSSGGGAKDEQFF
CDR3nt: TGTGCCAGCAGTTCCGGCGGGGGGGCCAAGGATGAGCAGTTCTTC

abundance: many
d_gene: -
j_gene: TRBJ1-2
v_gene: TRBV4-1
CDR3aa: CASSPPGRARANYGYTF
CDR3nt: TGCGCCAGCAGCCCCCCAGGAAGGGCGAGAGCTAACTATGGCTACACCTTC

abundance: -
d_gene: -
j_gene: TRBJ1-1
v_gene: TRBV6-2/TRBV6-3
CDR3aa: CASSWSDRTEAFF
CDR3nt: TGTGCCAGCAGTTGGTCAGATCGGACTGAAGCTTTCTTT